One sample yielded the 18 T cell receptor beta chains listed below, sequenced in a study of blood T cells in healthy people across ages. A second PCR of about 7 to 12 cycles used a sample-barcoded 5' primer and a J-beta primer mix. TCRdb reanalysed the 5' RACE reads using MiXCR and keeps one entry per CDR3 protein. The data show roughly 800,000 distinct CDR3 sequences, 58% seen once. The sample taken for sequencing was blood. These receptors came from a man aged 25-40 years in good health.

The rearrangement links TRBV5-1 to TRBJ2-3; perhaps TRBD2 as D (5 bases). This CDR3 is 14 amino acids long. Trimming removed 8 bases from V and 0 bases from J, with 13 bases in between. Germline assignment: CDR1 SGHRS and CDR2 YFSETQ. In DNA, the CDR3 is TGCGCCAGACTTCGGTGGAGGAGCACAGATACGCAGTATTTT. This encodes CARLRWRSTDTQYF.

The V and J genes are TRBV7-9 and TRBJ1-1; D unclear. This CDR3 contains 12 residues. CDR1 and CDR2 (germline): SEHNR, FQNEAQ (reference sequence). The V gene lost 5 bases and the J gene lost 6 bases, with 10 bases spanning the gap. The CDR3 loop reads CASSPPGSEAFF. The CDR3 DNA sequence: TGTGCCAGCAGCCCCCCCGGATCTGAAGCTTTCTTT. The full variable domain, its missing parts supplied by reference TRBV7-9 and TRBJ1-1, is DTGVSQNPRHKITKRGQNVTFRCDPISEHNRLYWYRQTLGQGPEFLTYFQNEAQLEKSRLLSDRFSAERPKGSFSTLEIQRTEQGDSAMYLCASSPPGSEAFFGQGTRLTVV.

This clonotype came up a few times. The CDR3 protein is CASSLGSQGYEQYF. CDR3 nucleotide sequence: TGTGCCAGCAGCTTAGGTTCGCAGGGCTACGAGCAGTACTTC. This chain uses TRBV7-3 with TRBJ2-4; possibly TRBD1 for D (5 bases). The DNA end favors TRBJ2-7, so the J call may be wrong. From germline, CDR1 is SGHTA and CDR2 FQGTGA. The CDR3 spans 14 residues.

The rearrangement links TRBV12-3 or TRBV12-4 to TRBJ1-2; D remains unclear. The CDR3 spans 16 residues. V lost 1 base, J lost 4 bases, and 16 bases lay in between. As DNA, the CDR3 is TGTGCCAGCAGTTTAGGGAGTAGGGCAGGATCCTATGGCTACACCTTC. Its protein product is CASSLGSRAGSYGYTF.

The V and J genes are TRBV7-2 and TRBJ2-7; 8 bases line up with TRBD1. This CDR3 is built from 13 residues. Per the germline V gene, CDR1 is SGHTA and CDR2 is FQGNSA. J lost 7 bases, V lost 4 bases, and 6 bases had no gene match. The CDR3 loop is CASSWQGAGEQYF. For the CDR3, the DNA is TGTGCCAGCAGCTGGCAGGGGGCGGGTGAGCAGTACTTC.

This clonotype has just a few counts. The V and J genes are TRBV15 and TRBJ2-1; 12 positions agree with TRBD2. Germline V gives CDR1 LNHNV, CDR2 YYDKDF (reference sequence). This CDR3 has 16 amino acids. The trim removed 9 bases at V and 1 base at J, leaving 7 bases unmatched. In DNA form, the CDR3 reads TGTGCCACAAAACCTAGCGGGGGGGCGTCCTACAATGAGCAGTTCTTC. This translates into CATKPSGGASYNEQFF.

This clonotype was seen a handful of times. This chain links TRBV29-1 with TRBJ2-3, with TRBD1 matching 9 bases. The V gene's germline CDR1 is SQVTM and CDR2 ANQGSEA. Trimming removed 4 bases from V and 2 bases from J; junction bases left unmatched: 4. The CDR3 length is 14 residues. The CDR3 loop is CSVATGGTTDTQYF. As DNA, the CDR3 is TGCAGCGTTGCGACAGGGGGAACCACAGATACGCAGTATTTT.

The V gene is TRBV11-2, the J gene TRBJ2-7; D is ambiguous. From germline, CDR1 is SGHAT and CDR2 FQNNGV. The CDR3 loop spans 14 amino acids. V gave up 4 bases and J gave up 2 bases, with 12 bases separating them. The CDR3 DNA follows: TGTGCCAGCAGCTCCGGGCCCCCCCCCTACGAGCAGTACTTC. Its protein product is CASSSGPPPYEQYF.

This chain connects TRBV6-5 to TRBJ1-2; D gene unclear. The CDR3 runs to 12 residues. V lost 7 bases and J lost 7, with 13 bases in between. The germline V gene has CDR1 MNHEY and CDR2 SVGAGI. The CDR3 loop reads CASTRGVSGYTF. CDR3 bases: TGTGCCAGCACCCGCGGGGTGAGTGGCTACACCTTC.

The chain is built from TRBV2 and TRBJ2-1; 8 bases fit TRBD1. The CDR3 length is 15 residues. The junction had 12 bases not matched to a gene; V was cut back by 6 bases and J by 8 bases. CDR1 and CDR2 (germline): SNHLY, FYNNEI. In DNA, the CDR3 is TGTGCCAGCAGATCCGACAGGGGAGGAGGGCATGAGCAGTTCTTC. Translation: CASRSDRGGGHEQFF.

The V and J genes are TRBV29-1 and TRBJ1-4; 10 nucleotides agree with TRBD1. This CDR3 spans 15 amino acids. V gave up 4 bases and J gave up 10 bases; unmatched junction bases: 12. Germline-derived CDR1 and CDR2 are SQVTM and ANQGSEA. CDR3 protein: CSVAPRGTGDGKLFF. In DNA, the CDR3 is TGCAGCGTTGCCCCAAGGGGGACAGGGGATGGAAAACTGTTTTTT.

This chain connects TRBV28 to TRBJ2-3, with 11 bases aligning to TRBD2. The CDR3 has 17 amino acids. J gave up 7 bases and V 8 bases, and 17 bases lay outside the gene matches. The germline V gene has CDR1 MDHEN and CDR2 SYDVKM. The CDR3 DNA is TGTGCCAGCCTCTCTGACGTTAGCGGGAGGGCGGAATATACGCAGTATTTT. Its translation: CASLSDVSGRAEYTQYF.

In DNA, the CDR3 is TGTGCCAGCAGCGACAGCCAAGAGACCCAGTACTTC. It is translated as CASSDSQETQYF. The rearrangement joins TRBV2 to TRBJ2-5, with a possible D match to TRBD1 (5 bases). Germline V gene lookup returns CDR1 SNHLY and CDR2 FYNNEI. This CDR3 contains 12 residues. Between the trimmed V and J ends, which lost 6 bases and 1 base, there was a span of 6 bases.

Many counts were recorded for this clonotype. The rearrangement uses TRBV29-1 and TRBJ1-6; tentative D call: TRBD1 (5 bases). V shed 5 bases and J shed 10 bases, with 15 bases lying between them. Germline values: CDR1 SQVTM, CDR2 ANQGSEA. The CDR3 length is 13 residues. CDR3 DNA: TGCAGCGTTCGGCAGGGAAATGGCTCACCCCTCCACTTT. Protein product: CSVRQGNGSPLHF. The complete variable domain, with remaining parts taken from reference TRBV29-1 and TRBJ1-6, reads SAVISQKPSRDICQRGTSLTIQCQVDSQVTMMFWYRQQPGQSLTLIATANQGSEATYESGFVIDKFPISRPNLTFSTLTVSNMSPEDSSIYLCSVRQGNGSPLHFGNGTRLTVT.

V and J are TRBV27 and TRBJ2-3; D gene unclear. Per the germline V gene, CDR1 is MNHEY and CDR2 is SMNVEV (reference sequence). The CDR3 loop spans 16 amino acids. With 8 bases removed from V and 9 bases from J, the gap between germline ends came to 27 bases. The CDR3 protein is CASASPETKSRATQYF. The CDR3 coding sequence is TGTGCCAGCGCGAGTCCGGAGACCAAAAGCCGAGCGACGCAGTATTTT.

The chain uses TRBV5-1 and TRBJ2-1; D is undetermined. CDR3 size: 14 residues. The germline V and J ends were trimmed by 4 bases and 8 bases, with 16 bases remaining between them. Germline CDR1 is SGHRS and CDR2 is YFSETQ. This chain's CDR3 is CASSPEGSSYEQFF. The CDR3 nucleotides read TGCGCCAGCAGCCCCGAAGGATCTAGTTATGAGCAGTTCTTC. The entire variable domain, with the rest obtained from reference TRBV5-1 and TRBJ2-1, is as follows: KAGVTQTPRYLIKTRGQQVTLSCSPISGHRSVSWYQQTPGQGLQFLFEYFSETQRNKGNFPGRFSGRQFSNSRSEMNVSTLELGDSALYLCASSPEGSSYEQFFGPGTRLTVL.

The chain joins TRBV2 to TRBJ2-7; 9 bases map to TRBD1. This CDR3 region has 14 residues. Germline values: CDR1 SNHLY, CDR2 FYNNEI. V lost 5 bases and J lost 3; bases outside the gene matches: 5. CDR3 region: CASSRTGVNYEQYF. CDR3 nucleotide sequence: TGTGCCAGCAGTCGGACAGGGGTGAACTACGAGCAGTACTTC. Variable domain in full (rest from reference TRBV2 and TRBJ2-7): EPEVTQTPSHQVTQMGQEVILRCVPISNHLYFYWYRQILGQKVEFLVSFYNNEISEKSEIFDDQFSVERPDGSNFTLKIRSTKLEDSAMYFCASSRTGVNYEQYFGPGTRLTVT.

The chain is built from TRBV2 and TRBJ1-6; D is perhaps TRBD1 (6 bases). The length of the CDR3 is 15 residues. CDR1 is SNHLY and CDR2 is FYNNEI in the germline V gene. Trimming removed 7 bases at V and 8 bases at J, with 18 bases between. The CDR3 DNA sequence: TGTGCCAGCAACCTACAGGGACCCGGGCATTCACCCCTCCACTTT. It encodes CASNLQGPGHSPLHF.